The following is a T cell receptor (beta chain) sequence with its context. No antigen is known for it. The data were obtained in a study of CD8 T cells in Susac syndrome. About the study: Patients with Susac syndrome were therapy-naive, on corticosteroids, or on intravenous immunoglobulin alone at blood draw. Study-wide results and limits: By the study's own acknowledgment, its TCR sequencing and HLA analysis included relatively few individuals.

After extraction with the RNeasy kit, about 0.45 to 1 ug of the RNA was reverse transcribed using random hexamers. TCRdb passed the immunoSEQ multiplex PCR reads through MiXCR, listing each CDR3 protein once. The repertoire consists of 50,000 to 55,000 distinct CDR3 sequences, with approximately 95% occurring once and the leading ten covering roughly 0.79%. The CDR3 has 17 residues. CDR1 LGHDT and CDR2 YNNKEL come from the germline V gene (reference sequence). Between the trimmed V and J ends, which lost 1 base and 0 bases, there was a span of 13 bases. Peripheral blood CD8+ and CD4+ T cells were profiled by TCR beta sequencing. The CD8+ and CD4+ T cells were isolated magnetically using a negative isolation approach, whereas the TEMRA cells were enriched by FACS.

This receptor was obtained from a human donor with Susac syndrome. This chain joins TRBV3-1 and TRBJ1-5; perhaps TRBD1 as D (5 bases). The sample taken for sequencing was CD8+ T cells from PBMCs. The CDR3 coding sequence is TGTGCCAGCAGCCAAGGGGGGAAGGGAAATAGCAATCAGCCCCAGCATTTT. Amino acid sequence: CASSQGGKGNSNQPQHF.